At least ten counts were recorded for the clone carrying this T cell receptor (beta chain). Each CDR3 protein gets one entry after TCRdb re-called the RT-PCR reads with MiXCR. The table lists 500,000 to 700,000 distinct CDR3 sequences, under 25% of them singletons. This sample was taken from a study of response to subunit inactivated influenza vaccine. Germline V gene sequence: CDR1 ENHRY, CDR2 SYGVKD. The CDR3 has 12 residues. Trimming cost V 6 bases and J 2 bases, with 7 bases left between them. These data also formed part of another study, on T cells expressing NK-cell markers. That investigation notes: What made the TCR beta cDNA was 5'RACE template switching with UMIs. Each TCR beta repertoire originated in sorted T cells that were CD3+CD56+NKG2C+, CD3+CD56+NKG2C- or CD3+CD56-NKG2C+. What remained unclear was the HCMV specificity of expanded NKG2C+ T cell clones.

The genes are TRBV10-3 and TRBJ1-2; D is possibly TRBD1 (5 bases). This clonotype originated in a man in his forties or fifties who received an inactivated influenza vaccine. The sequenced sample was CD4+ T cells sorted from PBMCs, obtained 11 to 12 days after vaccination. CDR3 in DNA: TGTGCCATCAGACAGGAGAACTATGGCTACACCTTC. Translation: CAIRQENYGYTF.